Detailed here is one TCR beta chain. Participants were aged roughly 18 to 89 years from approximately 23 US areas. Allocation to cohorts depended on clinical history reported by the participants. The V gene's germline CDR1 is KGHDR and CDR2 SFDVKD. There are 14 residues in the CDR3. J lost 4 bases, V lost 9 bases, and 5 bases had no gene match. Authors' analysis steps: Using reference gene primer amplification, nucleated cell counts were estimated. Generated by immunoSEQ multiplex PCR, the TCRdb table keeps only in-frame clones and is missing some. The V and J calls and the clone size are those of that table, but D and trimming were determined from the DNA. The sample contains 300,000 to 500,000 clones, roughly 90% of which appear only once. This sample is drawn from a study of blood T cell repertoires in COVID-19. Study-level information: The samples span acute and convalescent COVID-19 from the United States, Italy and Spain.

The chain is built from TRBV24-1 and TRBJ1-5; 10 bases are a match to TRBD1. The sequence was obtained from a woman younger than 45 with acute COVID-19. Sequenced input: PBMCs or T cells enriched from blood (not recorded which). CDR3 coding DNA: TGTGCCACCGGAGCGGGACAGGGGAATCAGCCCCAGCATTTT. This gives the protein CATGAGQGNQPQHF.